This T cell receptor (beta chain) stems from a study of T cell responses to AZD1222 COVID-19 vaccine (dated by TCRdb to the early 2020s). Notes on the research overall: TCR sequencing covered 233 trial participants: 207 given two doses of AZD1222 and 26 given two doses of MenACWY control vaccine. Trial participants were enrolled by age into subgroups of 18-55, 56-69 and 70-plus years, and around 150, 28 and 57 TCR-sequenced participants, respectively, were included in these subgroups.

On this clone itself: Its antigen remains undetermined. The record has no base qualities; no much larger clone is one base away.

The study at large found these results: The vaccine-associated CD4 TCRs covered the entire spike protein, and the dominant responses fell in regions 160-218 and 743-854. Reportedly, almost half of the unique spike-specific TCRs recognized epitopes lying outside the regions that are mutated in the B.1.351 and B.1.1.7 variants. Most participants were white British and females outnumbered males, and the authors suggested that clonal diversity may have been underestimated. Spike-specific TCR breadth and depth rose significantly after two AZD1222 doses compared with day 0 and with MenACWY recipients. The 56-69-year group was small, and its depth increase did not reach significance, likely because of low power. Conclusions about previously exposed vaccinees were limited because only six AZD1222 recipients were SARS-CoV-2 seropositive at baseline. Because no samples from the day 14 peak response were available, repertoires could be characterized only after the peak T cell response.

V is shortened by 6 bases, J by 3 bases, and the region joining them spans 11 bases. CDR1 and CDR2 were assigned from the germline V gene as KGHDR and SFDVKD. Reading from cysteine to phenylalanine, the CDR3 counts 14 amino acids. Only the CDR3 DNA is retained, 42 bases long and in frame from the first base. The sample's time point label is to be understood as: baseline before first vaccination. The treatment or condition label, read with the paper, signifies: meningococcal conjugate vaccine given as trial control. Vaccinee samples came from UK trials COV001 and COV002, including a single-blind randomized controlled phase 2/3 trial of AZD1222 (ChAdOx1 nCoV-19) in healthy adults. For TCRbeta chain sequencing, PBMC samples were collected from trial participants at day 0 and at day 28 after the second dose. The CDR3 regions of human TCRbeta chains were analyzed by immunosequencing. As for the authors' bioinformatics: TCRs in the repertoires were matched against a reference library of SARS-CoV-2-specific TCRs that had been generated with the MIRA antigen-specificity platform. Breadth was defined as the fraction of unique TCRs that were SARS-CoV-2-associated. Depth was defined as the fraction of total T cells that were SARS-CoV-2-associated. Using the MIRA data, each spike-specific TCR was assigned both to the spike region to which the TCR was reactive and to a CD4 or CD8 class. Log10-transformed breadth and depth values were compared by one-way ANOVA with Sidak's multiple comparisons tests. TCRdb provides this immuneACCESS table in a form limited to in-frame rearrangements. Some clones are lacking; in checked studies, under half of them reflect an unresolved V gene, and why the rest are absent is not known. D and trimming were read from the DNA, whereas the V and J calls and clone size are those reported in that table. The sample records 160,000 or so clones, just over 90% of which are singletons. The top ten constitute around 4.5% of the sample.

The receptor was isolated from an adult in good health. Recombination linked TRBV24-1 to TRBJ2-1; TRBD1 is a possible D gene, resting on 6 matching bases. The sample here was peripheral blood, taken on day 0 of MenACWY control vaccination. The CDR3 protein sequence reads: CATSQGFFYNEQFF. The nucleotide sequence is TGTGCCACCAGTCAGGGGTTTTTCTACAATGAGCAGTTCTTC.